The sequence of this T cell receptor (beta chain) was determined in a study of cytomegalovirus exposure and HLA in healthy donors. Study-level results: According to a subsequent analysis, TCR clusters from the first cohort were inclined to appear together in the roughly 120 validation repertoires. A few chains linked to CMV were shown in vitro to be specific for CMV antigens. Reports indicated that the classifier achieved high specificity and sensitivity in diagnosing cytomegalovirus status.

This clone was recorded a few times. What it recognizes is unknown. Germline values: CDR1 SQVTM, CDR2 ANQGSEA. The CDR3 loop spans 13 amino acids. The germline V and J ends were trimmed by 4 bases and 0 bases, with 10 bases remaining between them. Clones were read by immunoSEQ multiplex PCR, and TCRdb kept only the in-frame ones, dropping some. The table includes about 82,000 clones, around 92% detected once. What was sequenced was PBMCs. This TCR came from a man aged 18 to 30 in good health and CMV-seronegative. The chain uses TRBV29-1 and TRBJ2-7; D is unresolved. DNA of the CDR3: TGCAGCGTTGCCGGTATAAGCTCCTACGAGCAGTACTTC. Amino acids: CSVAGISSYEQYF.